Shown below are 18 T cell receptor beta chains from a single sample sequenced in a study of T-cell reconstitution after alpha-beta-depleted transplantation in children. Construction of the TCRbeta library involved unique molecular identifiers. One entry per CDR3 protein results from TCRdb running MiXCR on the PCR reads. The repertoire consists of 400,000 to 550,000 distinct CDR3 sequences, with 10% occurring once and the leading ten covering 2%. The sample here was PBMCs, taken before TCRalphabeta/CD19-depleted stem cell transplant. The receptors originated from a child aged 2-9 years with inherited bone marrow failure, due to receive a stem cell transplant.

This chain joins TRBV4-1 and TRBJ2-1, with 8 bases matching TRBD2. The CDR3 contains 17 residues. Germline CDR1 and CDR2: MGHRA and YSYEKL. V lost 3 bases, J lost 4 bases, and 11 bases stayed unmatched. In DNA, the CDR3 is TGCGCCAGCAGCCAGGCCTCCGGGACTAGAGAATACAATGAGCAGTTCTTC. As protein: CASSQASGTREYNEQFF.

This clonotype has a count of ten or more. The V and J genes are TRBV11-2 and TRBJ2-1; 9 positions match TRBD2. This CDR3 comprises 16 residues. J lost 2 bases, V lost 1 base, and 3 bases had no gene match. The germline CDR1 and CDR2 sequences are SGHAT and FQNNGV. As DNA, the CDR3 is TGTGCCAGCAGCTTAGGACCTAGCGGGGCCTACAATGAGCAGTTCTTC. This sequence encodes CASSLGPSGAYNEQFF.

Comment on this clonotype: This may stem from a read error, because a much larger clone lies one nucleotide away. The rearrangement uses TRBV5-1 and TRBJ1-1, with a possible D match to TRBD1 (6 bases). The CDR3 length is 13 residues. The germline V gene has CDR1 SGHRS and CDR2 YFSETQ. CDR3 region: CASMLQGTTKAFF. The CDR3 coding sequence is TGCGCCAGCATGCTACAGGGAACCACTAAAGCTTTCTTT.

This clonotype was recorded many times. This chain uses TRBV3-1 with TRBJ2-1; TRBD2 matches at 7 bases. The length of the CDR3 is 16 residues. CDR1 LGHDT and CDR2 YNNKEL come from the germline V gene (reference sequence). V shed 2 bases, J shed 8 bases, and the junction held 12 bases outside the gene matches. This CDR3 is CASSQWMASGGDEQFF. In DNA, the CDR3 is TGTGCCAGCAGCCAATGGATGGCTAGCGGTGGCGATGAGCAGTTCTTC.

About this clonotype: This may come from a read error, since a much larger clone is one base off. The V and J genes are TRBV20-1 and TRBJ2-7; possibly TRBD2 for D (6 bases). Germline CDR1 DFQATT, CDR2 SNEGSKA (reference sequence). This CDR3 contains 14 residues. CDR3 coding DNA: TGCTGTGCTAGTGACGTCGCTAAACGGGAGAAGCAGTACTTC. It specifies CCASDVAKREKQYF.

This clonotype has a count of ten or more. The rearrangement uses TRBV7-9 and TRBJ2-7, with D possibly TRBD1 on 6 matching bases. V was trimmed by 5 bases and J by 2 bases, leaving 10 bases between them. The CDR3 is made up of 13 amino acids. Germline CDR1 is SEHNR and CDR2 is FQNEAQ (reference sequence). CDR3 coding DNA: TGTGCCAGCAGCCATGGACAGCCCTACGAGCAGTACTTC. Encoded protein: CASSHGQPYEQYF. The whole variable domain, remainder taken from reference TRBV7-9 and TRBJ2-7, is DTGVSQNPRHKITKRGQNVTFRCDPISEHNRLYWYRQTLGQGPEFLTYFQNEAQLEKSRLLSDRFSAERPKGSFSTLEIQRTEQGDSAMYLCASSHGQPYEQYFGPGTRLTVT.

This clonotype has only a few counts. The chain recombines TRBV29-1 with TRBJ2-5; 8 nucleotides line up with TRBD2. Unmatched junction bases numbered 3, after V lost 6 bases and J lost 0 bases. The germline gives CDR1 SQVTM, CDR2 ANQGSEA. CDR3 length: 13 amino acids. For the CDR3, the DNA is TGCAGCGTCGGGAGGGGCGACCAAGAGACCCAGTACTTC. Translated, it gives CSVGRGDQETQYF.

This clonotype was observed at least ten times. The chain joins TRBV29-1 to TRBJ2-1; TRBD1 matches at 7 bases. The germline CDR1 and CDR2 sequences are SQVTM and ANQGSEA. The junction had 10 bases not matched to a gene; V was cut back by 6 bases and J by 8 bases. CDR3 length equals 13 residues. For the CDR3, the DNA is TGCAGCGTGATGGACAGGTTGCTCGATGAGCAGTTCTTC. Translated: CSVMDRLLDEQFF.

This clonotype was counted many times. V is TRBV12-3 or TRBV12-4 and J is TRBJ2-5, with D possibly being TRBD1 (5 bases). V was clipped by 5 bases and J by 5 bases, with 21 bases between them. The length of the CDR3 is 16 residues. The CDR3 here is CASSEQGVWDSETQYF. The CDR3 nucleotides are TGTGCCAGCAGTGAACAAGGGGTGTGGGATTCGGAGACCCAGTACTTC.

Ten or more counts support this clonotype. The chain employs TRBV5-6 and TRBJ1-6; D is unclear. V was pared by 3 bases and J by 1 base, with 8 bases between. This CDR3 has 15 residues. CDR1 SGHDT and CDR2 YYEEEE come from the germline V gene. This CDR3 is CASSSGGSYNSPLHF. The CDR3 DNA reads TGTGCCAGCAGCTCCGGTGGGTCCTATAATTCACCCCTCCACTTT.

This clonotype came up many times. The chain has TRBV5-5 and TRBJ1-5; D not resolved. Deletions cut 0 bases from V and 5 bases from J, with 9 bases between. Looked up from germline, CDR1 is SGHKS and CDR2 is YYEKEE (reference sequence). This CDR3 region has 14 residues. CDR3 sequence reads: CASSLATEDQPQHF. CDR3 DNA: TGTGCCAGCAGCTTGGCGACGGAGGATCAGCCCCAGCATTTT.

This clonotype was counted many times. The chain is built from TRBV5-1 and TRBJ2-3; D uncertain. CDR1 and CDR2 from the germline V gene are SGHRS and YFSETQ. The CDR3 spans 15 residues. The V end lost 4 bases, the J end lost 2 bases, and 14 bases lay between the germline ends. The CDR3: CASSPRAGFTDTQYF. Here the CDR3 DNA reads TGCGCCAGCAGCCCCCGAGCTGGATTCACAGATACGCAGTATTTT. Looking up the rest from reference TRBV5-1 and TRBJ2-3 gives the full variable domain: KAGVTQTPRYLIKTRGQQVTLSCSPISGHRSVSWYQQTPGQGLQFLFEYFSETQRNKGNFPGRFSGRQFSNSRSEMNVSTLELGDSALYLCASSPRAGFTDTQYFGPGTRLTVL.

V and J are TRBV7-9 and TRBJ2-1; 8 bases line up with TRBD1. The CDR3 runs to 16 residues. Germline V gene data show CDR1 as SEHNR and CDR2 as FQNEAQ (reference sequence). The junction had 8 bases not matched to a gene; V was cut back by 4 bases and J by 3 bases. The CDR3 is CASSSRRDRRYNEQFF. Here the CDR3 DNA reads TGTGCCAGCAGCTCCCGCCGGGACAGGCGCTACAATGAGCAGTTCTTC. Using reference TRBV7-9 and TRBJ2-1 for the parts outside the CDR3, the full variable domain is DTGVSQNPRHKITKRGQNVTFRCDPISEHNRLYWYRQTLGQGPEFLTYFQNEAQLEKSRLLSDRFSAERPKGSFSTLEIQRTEQGDSAMYLCASSSRRDRRYNEQFFGPGTRLTVL.

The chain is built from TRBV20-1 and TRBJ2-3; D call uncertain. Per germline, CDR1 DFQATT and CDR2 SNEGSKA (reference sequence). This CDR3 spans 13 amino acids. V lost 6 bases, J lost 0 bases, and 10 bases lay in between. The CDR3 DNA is TGCAGTGCCCCAGGTGGGAGCACAGATACGCAGTATTTT. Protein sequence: CSAPGGSTDTQYF.

CDR3 sequence: CSAPGLGSYEQYF. CDR3 nucleotides: TGCAGTGCACCGGGACTAGGCTCCTACGAGCAGTACTTC. The J gene is TRBJ2-7, the V gene TRBV20-1, with 8 bases lining up with TRBD2. The CDR3 runs to 13 residues. Germline CDR1 and CDR2: DFQATT and SNEGSKA (reference sequence). J gave up 0 bases and V 6 bases, and 4 bases lay outside the gene matches.

CDR3 coding DNA: TGTGCCAGTAGTCAAACGCAGCGCACAGATACGCAGTATTTT. Its translation: CASSQTQRTDTQYF. V usage is TRBV19 and J usage is TRBJ2-3; D unresolved. CDR1 is LNHDA, CDR2 SQIVND, per germline (reference sequence). This CDR3 region has 14 residues. Trimming left V 5 bases short and J 1 base short, with 10 bases between.

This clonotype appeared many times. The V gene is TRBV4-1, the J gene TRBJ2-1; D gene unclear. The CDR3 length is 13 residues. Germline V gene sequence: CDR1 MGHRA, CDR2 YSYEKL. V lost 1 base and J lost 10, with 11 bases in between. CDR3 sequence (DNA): TGCGCCAGCAGCCAAGGTCGAGCTTGGGAGCAGTTCTTC. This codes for CASSQGRAWEQFF.

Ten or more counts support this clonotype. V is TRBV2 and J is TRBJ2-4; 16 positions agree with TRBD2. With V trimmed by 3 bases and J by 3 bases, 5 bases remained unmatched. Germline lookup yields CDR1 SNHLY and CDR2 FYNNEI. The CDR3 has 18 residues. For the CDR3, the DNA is TGTGCCAGCAGTGACGGGACTAGCGGGAGGGGAGGCAAAAACATTCAGTACTTC. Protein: CASSDGTSGRGGKNIQYF.